This TCR beta chain appears in the sequencing data of a study of T-cell memory formation after mild COVID-19 listed by TCRdb under 2021. With regard to the full study: Most TCR sequence clusters were specific to one of the two donors. T-cell clones expanding and contracting after mild COVID-19 in two donors were tracked by longitudinal TCRalpha and TCRbeta repertoire sequencing. The cohort comprised two young, previously healthy adult volunteers, one female and one male. Paper-wide results and their limitations: Some responding clones were found in pre-infection memory, which suggests that pre-existing cross-reactive memory T cells took part in the SARS-CoV-2 response. The study covered only two mild cases, and larger cohorts including severe cases with pre-infection samples were considered necessary. Whether the second-wave clones peaking on day 37 were SARS-CoV-2 specific was not confirmed. Contracting CD4+ clones appeared mostly in the CM and EM memory subsets, whereas CD8+ clones were enriched in EMRA. Balanced CD4/CD8 phenotypes were observed for clones contracting from day 15 to 85, whereas a bias towards CD4+ was observed for a second wave of clones expanding from day 15 to 37.

Deletion took 3 bases off V and 3 bases off J, with a span of 16 bases between the germline ends. The CDR3 goes from the cysteine to the phenylalanine over 16 residues. The entry retains the CDR3 DNA only, 48 bases that are in frame from base 1. For CDR1 and CDR2, the germline V gene (reference sequence) lists SGHKS and YYEKEE. Worth noting for this clonotype: The specificity of this receptor is unknown. No base quality information exists; no much larger clone differs at one position.

Ficoll-Paque density gradient centrifugation was used to isolate PBMCs. TCRdb records Illumina NovaSeq 6000 as the sequencer. TCRalpha and TCRbeta cDNA libraries were constructed by 5'RACE with constant-segment primers, with sample barcodes and unique molecular identifiers being introduced. Trizol reagent was used to extract RNA from every sample. Library amplification was performed in two PCR steps, and a second sample barcode and Illumina TruSeq adapters were introduced in the second step. Libraries were sequenced on an Illumina NovaSeq with 2 x 150 bp paired-end reads. As for the original processing: Demultiplexing of reads and collapsing into UMI-guided consensus sequences were performed with migec v1.2.7. Using mixcr v2.1.11, UMI consensuses were aligned to TRA and TRB V and J templates and then assembled into clonotypes. A clonotype was counted as expanded or contracted only if both edgeR and NoisET called the change significant, with noise models trained on biological replicates. For edgeR calls, the cutoffs were a false discovery rate-adjusted p below 0.01 and a log2 fold-change threshold of 1. As an exploratory analysis of dynamics, max-normalized trajectories of the 1000 most abundant clonotypes were examined with PCA combined with hierarchical clustering. Separately sequenced CD4+ and CD8+ repertoires were used to assign the CD4 or CD8 phenotype of responding clones. The public sequencing data were trimmed at Q25 with fastp and processed into clonotypes with MiXCR by TCRdb, which kept only in-frame beta chains. Rows with a matching CDR3 protein are joined into one entry that keeps the most common DNA and genes. TCRdb, not the original authors, processed these V and J calls. For this sample the table gives 150,000 or so distinct CDR3 sequences, of which 11% were detected only once. The ten most abundant clones make up 3% to 4% of the sample.

The sequence came from a man between 18 and 35 years old who had mild COVID-19 (a few samples of this study predate the infection). The sample titles of this study are shuffled in the database, so cell type and time point are left out; the donor was told from shared clones. Sequencing was done on a sample of PBMCs or a T cell subset sorted from them (not recorded which). The chain couples TRBV5-5 to TRBJ1-5; the D gene identity is not certain. The CDR3 corresponds to CASSSIGGSYNQPQHF. The bases are TGTGCCAGCAGCTCCATAGGCGGGTCCTACAATCAGCCCCAGCATTTT. The full variable domain, with segments outside the CDR3 supplied by the reference TRBV5-5 and TRBJ1-5 proteins, appears as DAGVTQSPTHLIKTRGQQVTLRCSPISGHKSVSWYQQVLGQGPQFIFQYYEKEERGRGNFPDRFSARQFPNYSSELNVNALLLGDSALYLCASSSIGGSYNQPQHFGDGTRLSIL.